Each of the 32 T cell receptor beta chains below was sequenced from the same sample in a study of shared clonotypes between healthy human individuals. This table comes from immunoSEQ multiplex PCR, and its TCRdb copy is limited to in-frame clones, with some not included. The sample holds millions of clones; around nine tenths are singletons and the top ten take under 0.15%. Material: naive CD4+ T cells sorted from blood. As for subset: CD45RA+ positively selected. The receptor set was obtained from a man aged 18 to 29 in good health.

The CDR3 bases are TGTGCCAGCAGTTTATCGTCTAGCAATCAGCCCCAGCATTTT. Protein product: CASSLSSSNQPQHF. The V gene is TRBV27, the J gene TRBJ1-5; D is unresolved. The germline V gene has CDR1 MNHEY and CDR2 SMNVEV (reference sequence). This CDR3 spans 14 amino acids. The ends were cut back, 0 bases at V and 0 bases at J, with 3 bases in the middle.

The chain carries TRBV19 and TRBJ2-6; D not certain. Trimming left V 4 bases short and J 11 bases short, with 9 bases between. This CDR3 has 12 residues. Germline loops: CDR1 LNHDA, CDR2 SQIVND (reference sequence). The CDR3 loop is CASSTTTYVLTF. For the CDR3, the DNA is TGTGCCAGTAGTACAACGACGTACGTCCTGACTTTC.

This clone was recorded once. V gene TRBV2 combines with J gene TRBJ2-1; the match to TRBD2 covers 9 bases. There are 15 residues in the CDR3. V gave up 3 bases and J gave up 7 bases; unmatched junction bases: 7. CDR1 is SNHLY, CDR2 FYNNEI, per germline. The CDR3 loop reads CASSDPAGGGNEQFF. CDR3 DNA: TGTGCCAGCAGTGATCCTGCGGGGGGGGGAAATGAGCAGTTCTTC. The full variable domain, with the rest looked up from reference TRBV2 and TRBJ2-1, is EPEVTQTPSHQVTQMGQEVILRCVPISNHLYFYWYRQILGQKVEFLVSFYNNEISEKSEIFDDQFSVERPDGSNFTLKIRSTKLEDSAMYFCASSDPAGGGNEQFFGPGTRLTVL.

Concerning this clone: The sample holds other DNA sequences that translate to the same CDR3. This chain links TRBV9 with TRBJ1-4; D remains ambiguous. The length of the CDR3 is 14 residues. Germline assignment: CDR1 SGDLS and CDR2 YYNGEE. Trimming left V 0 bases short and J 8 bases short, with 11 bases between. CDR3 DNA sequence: TGTGCCAGCAGCGTAGGCGGGTTGAAAGAAAAACTGTTTTTT. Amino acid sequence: CASSVGGLKEKLFF.

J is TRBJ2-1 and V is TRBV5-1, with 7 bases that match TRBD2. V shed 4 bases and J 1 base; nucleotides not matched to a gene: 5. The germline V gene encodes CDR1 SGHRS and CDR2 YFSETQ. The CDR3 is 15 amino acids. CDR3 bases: TGCGCCAGCAGCACAGGACTAGATTCCTACAATGAGCAGTTCTTC. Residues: CASSTGLDSYNEQFF.

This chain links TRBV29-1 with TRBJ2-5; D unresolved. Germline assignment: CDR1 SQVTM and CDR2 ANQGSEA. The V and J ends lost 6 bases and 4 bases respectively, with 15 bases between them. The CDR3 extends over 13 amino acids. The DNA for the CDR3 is TGCAGCGTGGCCGAGTTCCTAAGAGAGACCCAGTACTTC. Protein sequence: CSVAEFLRETQYF.

Here the CDR3 DNA reads TGTGCCAGCTCACCAGACAGTGGTTCACCCCTCCACTTT. This translates into CASSPDSGSPLHF. The chain joins TRBV18 to TRBJ1-6, with D possibly being TRBD1 (5 bases). The CDR3 is 13 residues long. Trimming stripped 2 bases from V and 9 bases from J, with 8 bases between. In germline, CDR1 is KGHSH, CDR2 LQKENI. Together with reference TRBV18 and TRBJ1-6, the CDR3 gives the full variable domain: NAGVMQNPRHLVRRRGQEARLRCSPMKGHSHVYWYRQLPEEGLKFMVYLQKENIIDESGMPKERFSAEFPKEGPSILRIQQVVRGDSAAYFCASSPDSGSPLHFGNGTRLTVT.

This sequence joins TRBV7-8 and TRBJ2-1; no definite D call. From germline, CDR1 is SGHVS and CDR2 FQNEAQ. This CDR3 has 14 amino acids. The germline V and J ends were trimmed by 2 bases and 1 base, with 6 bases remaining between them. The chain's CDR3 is CASSLYFSYNEQFF. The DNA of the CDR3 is TGTGCCAGCAGCTTATACTTTTCCTACAATGAGCAGTTCTTC.

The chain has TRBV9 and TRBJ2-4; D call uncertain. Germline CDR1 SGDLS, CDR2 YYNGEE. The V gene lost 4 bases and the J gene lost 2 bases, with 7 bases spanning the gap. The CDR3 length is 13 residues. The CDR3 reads CASSSESKNIQYF. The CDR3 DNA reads TGTGCCAGCAGCTCGGAGTCCAAAAACATTCAGTACTTC.

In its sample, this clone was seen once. The CDR3 reads CASRNLANEQYF. In DNA form, the CDR3 reads TGTGCCAGCAGAAATTTGGCTAACGAGCAGTACTTC. This chain connects TRBV7-2 to TRBJ2-7; D unresolved. Trimming removed 6 bases from V and 5 bases from J, with 11 bases in between. From germline, CDR1 is SGHTA and CDR2 FQGNSA. The CDR3 runs 12 residues.

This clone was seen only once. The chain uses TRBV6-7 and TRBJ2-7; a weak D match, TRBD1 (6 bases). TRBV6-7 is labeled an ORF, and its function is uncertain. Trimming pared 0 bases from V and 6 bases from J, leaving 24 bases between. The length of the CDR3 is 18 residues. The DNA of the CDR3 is TGTGCCAGCAGTTACTCGAGGAGGACAGCGGCCATGCCCAGCGAGCAGTACTTC. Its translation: CASSYSRRTAAMPSEQYF.

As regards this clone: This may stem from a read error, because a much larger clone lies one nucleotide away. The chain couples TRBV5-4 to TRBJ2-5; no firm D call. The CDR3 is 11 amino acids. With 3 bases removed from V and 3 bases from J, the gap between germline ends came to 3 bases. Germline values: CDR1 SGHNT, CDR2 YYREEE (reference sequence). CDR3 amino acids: CASSWEETQYF. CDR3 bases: TGTGCCAGCAGCTGGGAAGAGACCCAGTACTTC.

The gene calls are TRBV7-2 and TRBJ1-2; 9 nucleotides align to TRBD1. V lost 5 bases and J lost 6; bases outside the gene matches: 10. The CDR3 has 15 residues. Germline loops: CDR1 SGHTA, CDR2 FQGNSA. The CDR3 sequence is CASSALDRGRDGYTF. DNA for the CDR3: TGTGCCAGCAGCGCTCTCGACAGGGGGAGGGATGGCTACACCTTC. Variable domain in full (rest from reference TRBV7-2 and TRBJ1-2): GAGVSQSPSNKVTEKGKDVELRCDPISGHTALYWYRQSLGQGLEFLIYFQGNSAPDKSGLPSDRFSAERTGGSVSTLTIQRTQQEDSAVYLCASSALDRGRDGYTFGSGTRLTVV.

CDR3 sequence: CASSQVDPRTDTQYF. As DNA, the CDR3 is TGTGCCAGCAGCCAAGTGGACCCACGCACAGATACGCAGTATTTT. V gene TRBV14 combines with J gene TRBJ2-3; D is undetermined. Germline V gene sequence: CDR1 SGHDN, CDR2 FVKESK. This CDR3 is built from 15 residues. Trimming shortened V by 1 base and J by 1 base, and 9 bases separated the two germline ends.

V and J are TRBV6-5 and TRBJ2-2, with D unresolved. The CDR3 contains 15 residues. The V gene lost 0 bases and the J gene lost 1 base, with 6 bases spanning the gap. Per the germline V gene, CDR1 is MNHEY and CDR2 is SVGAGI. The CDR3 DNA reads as TGTGCCAGCAGTTACTCCGACGGGAACACCGGGGAGCTGTTTTTT. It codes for CASSYSDGNTGELFF.

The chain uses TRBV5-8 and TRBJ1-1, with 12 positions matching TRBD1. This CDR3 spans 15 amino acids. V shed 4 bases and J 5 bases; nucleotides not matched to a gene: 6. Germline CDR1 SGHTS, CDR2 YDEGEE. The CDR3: CASSLRDRGLTEAFF. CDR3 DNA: TGTGCCAGCAGCCTTCGGGACAGGGGGCTTACTGAAGCTTTCTTT.

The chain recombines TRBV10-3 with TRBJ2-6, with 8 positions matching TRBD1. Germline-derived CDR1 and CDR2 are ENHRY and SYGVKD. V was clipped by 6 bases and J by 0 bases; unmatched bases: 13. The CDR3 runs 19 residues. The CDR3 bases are TGTGCCATCAGGAAGGGCACGGGACAGGCGTTCTCTGGGGCCAACGTCCTGACTTTC. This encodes CAIRKGTGQAFSGANVLTF.

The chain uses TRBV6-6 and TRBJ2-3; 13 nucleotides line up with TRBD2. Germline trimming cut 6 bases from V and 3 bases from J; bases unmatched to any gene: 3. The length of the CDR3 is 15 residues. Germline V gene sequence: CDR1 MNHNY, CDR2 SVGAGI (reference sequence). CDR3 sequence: CASRTSGGATDTQYF. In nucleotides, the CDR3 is TGTGCCAGCAGAACTAGCGGGGGGGCAACAGATACGCAGTATTTT.

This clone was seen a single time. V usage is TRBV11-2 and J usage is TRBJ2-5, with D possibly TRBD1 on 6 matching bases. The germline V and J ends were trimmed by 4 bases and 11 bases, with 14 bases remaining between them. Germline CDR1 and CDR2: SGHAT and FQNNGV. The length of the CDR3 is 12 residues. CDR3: CASSSQGMEQYF. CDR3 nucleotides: TGTGCCAGCAGCTCACAGGGTATGGAGCAGTACTTC.

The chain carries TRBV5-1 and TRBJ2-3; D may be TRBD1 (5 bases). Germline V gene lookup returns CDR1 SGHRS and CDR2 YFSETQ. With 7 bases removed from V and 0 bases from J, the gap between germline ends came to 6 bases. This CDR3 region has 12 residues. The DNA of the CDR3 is TGCGCCAGCGGGGCGAGCACAGATACGCAGTATTTT. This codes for CASGASTDTQYF. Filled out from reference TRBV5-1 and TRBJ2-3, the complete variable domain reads KAGVTQTPRYLIKTRGQQVTLSCSPISGHRSVSWYQQTPGQGLQFLFEYFSETQRNKGNFPGRFSGRQFSNSRSEMNVSTLELGDSALYLCASGASTDTQYFGPGTRLTVL.

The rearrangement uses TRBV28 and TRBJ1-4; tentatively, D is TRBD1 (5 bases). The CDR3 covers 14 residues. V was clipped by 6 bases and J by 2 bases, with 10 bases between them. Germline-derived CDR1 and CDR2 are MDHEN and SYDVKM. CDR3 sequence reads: CASSMGGTNEKLFF. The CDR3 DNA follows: TGTGCCAGCAGCATGGGGGGGACTAATGAAAAACTGTTTTTT.

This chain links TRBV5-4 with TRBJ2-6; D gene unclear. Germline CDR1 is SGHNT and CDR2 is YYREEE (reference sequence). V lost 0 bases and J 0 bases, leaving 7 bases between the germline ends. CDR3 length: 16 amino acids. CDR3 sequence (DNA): TGTGCCAGCAGCTTGGGGCTACACTCTGGGGCCAACGTCCTGACTTTC. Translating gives CASSLGLHSGANVLTF.

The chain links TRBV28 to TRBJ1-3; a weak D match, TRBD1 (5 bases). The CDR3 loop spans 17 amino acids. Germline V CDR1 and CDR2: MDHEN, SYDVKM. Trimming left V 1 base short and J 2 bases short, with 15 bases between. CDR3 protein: CASSLYGRGETGNTIYF. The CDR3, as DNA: TGTGCCAGCAGTTTATACGGTCGAGGGGAGACTGGAAACACCATATATTTT.

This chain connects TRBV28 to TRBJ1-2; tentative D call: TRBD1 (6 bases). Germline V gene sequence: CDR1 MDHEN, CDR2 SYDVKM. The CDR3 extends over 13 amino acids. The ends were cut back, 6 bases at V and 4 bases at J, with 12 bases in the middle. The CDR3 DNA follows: TGTGCCAGCAGATCAACAGGGAGCTATGGCTACACCTTC. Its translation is CASRSTGSYGYTF.

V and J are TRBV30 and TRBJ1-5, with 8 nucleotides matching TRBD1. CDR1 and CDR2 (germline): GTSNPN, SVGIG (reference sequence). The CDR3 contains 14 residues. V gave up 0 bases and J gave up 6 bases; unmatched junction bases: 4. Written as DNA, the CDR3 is TGTGCCTGGAGTGTACGGACAGGGATTCAGCCCCAGCATTTT. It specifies CAWSVRTGIQPQHF.

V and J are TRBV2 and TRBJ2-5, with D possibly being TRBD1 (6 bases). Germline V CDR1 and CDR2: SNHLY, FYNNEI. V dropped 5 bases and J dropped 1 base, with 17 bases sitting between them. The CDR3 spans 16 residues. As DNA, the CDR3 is TGTGCCAGCAGTCGGGACACCCTGGGGGTCCAAGAGACCCAGTACTTC. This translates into CASSRDTLGVQETQYF. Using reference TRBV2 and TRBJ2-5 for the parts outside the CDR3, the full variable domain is EPEVTQTPSHQVTQMGQEVILRCVPISNHLYFYWYRQILGQKVEFLVSFYNNEISEKSEIFDDQFSVERPDGSNFTLKIRSTKLEDSAMYFCASSRDTLGVQETQYFGPGTRLLVL.

CDR3 nucleotides: TGTGCCAGCTCACGACAGGATAATTCACCCCTCCACTTT. This sequence encodes CASSRQDNSPLHF. The chain recombines TRBV18 with TRBJ1-6; the D gene is possibly TRBD1 (6 bases). V lost 4 bases, J lost 5 bases, and 6 bases lay in between. CDR1 and CDR2 from the germline V gene are KGHSH and LQKENI. The CDR3 is 13 amino acids.

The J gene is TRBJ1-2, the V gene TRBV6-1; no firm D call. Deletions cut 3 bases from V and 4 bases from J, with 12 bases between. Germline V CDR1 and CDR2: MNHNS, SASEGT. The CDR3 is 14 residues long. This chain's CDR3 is CASSDPGQLYGYTF. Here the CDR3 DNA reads TGTGCCAGCAGTGATCCGGGCCAGCTCTATGGCTACACCTTC.

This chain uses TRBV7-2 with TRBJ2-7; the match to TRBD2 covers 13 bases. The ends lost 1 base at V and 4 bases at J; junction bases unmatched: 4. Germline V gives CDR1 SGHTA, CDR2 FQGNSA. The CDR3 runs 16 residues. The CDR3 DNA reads TGTGCCAGCAGCTTAGGAGGACTAGCGGGAGAGTACGAGCAGTACTTC. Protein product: CASSLGGLAGEYEQYF.

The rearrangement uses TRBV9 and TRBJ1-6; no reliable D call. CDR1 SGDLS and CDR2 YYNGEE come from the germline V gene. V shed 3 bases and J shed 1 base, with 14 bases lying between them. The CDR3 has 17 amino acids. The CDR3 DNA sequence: TGTGCCAGCAGCGCCCTAGGTGGCAGTTCCTATAATTCACCCCTCCACTTT. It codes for CASSALGGSSYNSPLHF.

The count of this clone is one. The CDR3 loop reads CASSFRGQGEGDEQFF. CDR3 nucleotides: TGCGCCAGCAGCTTCCGCGGACAGGGCGAAGGGGATGAGCAGTTCTTC. The chain joins TRBV5-1 to TRBJ2-1; 8 bases are shared with TRBD1. Trimming cost V 2 bases and J 8 bases; bases outside gene matches: 12. From germline, CDR1 is SGHRS and CDR2 YFSETQ. The CDR3 totals 16 residues.

In nucleotides, the CDR3 is TGTGCCTGGAAGGGTTTGTACGAGCAGTACTTC. Translated, it gives CAWKGLYEQYF. The chain joins TRBV30 to TRBJ2-7; D ambiguous. CDR1 and CDR2 from the germline V gene are GTSNPN and SVGIG (reference sequence). The V and J ends lost 4 bases and 4 bases respectively, with 8 bases between them. CDR3 length: 11 residues.